This is a list of T cell receptor beta chains from one sample in a study of T cell responses to AZD1222 COVID-19 vaccine. Assay: immunoSEQ multiplex PCR; the TCRdb copy retains only in-frame clones and omits some. The table lists approximately 150,000 clones, around 93% of them singletons. This material consisted of peripheral blood, taken on day 0 of AZD1222 vaccination. The receptors derive from an adult in good health. The CDR3 runs from the conserved cysteine through the conserved F or W. The D gene is left open where the match is weak. Clone size is given for some rows only: seen once, a few or many times, or a class if the clone is expanded.

V	size	D	J	CDR3	DNA
TRBV7-2	once	TRBD2	TRBJ2-7	CASSASGGSSYEQYF	TGTGCCAGCTCTGCTAGCGGGGGGTCCTCCTACGAGCAGTACTTC
TRBV5-4	NA	NA	TRBJ2-7	CASSVAAGTTYEQYF	TGTGCCAGCAGCGTTGCCGCCGGGACGACCTACGAGCAGTACTTC
TRBV4-3	once	NA	TRBJ1-5	CASSQVPGAGNQPQHF	TGCGCCAGCAGCCAAGTCCCAGGGGCAGGGAACCAGCCCCAGCATTTT
TRBV5-6	NA	NA	TRBJ1-2	CASSPAGVAYGYTF	TGTGCCAGCAGCCCAGCGGGGGTAGCCTATGGCTACACCTTC
TRBV9	NA	NA	TRBJ2-1	CASSTLHMHTEQFF	TGTGCCAGCAGCACACTACATATGCATACTGAGCAGTTCTTC
TRBV6-5	NA	NA	TRBJ2-3	CASSYGNAGDTQYF	TGTGCCAGCAGTTACGGAAACGCGGGAGATACGCAGTATTTT
TRBV7-3	NA	TRBD1	TRBJ2-2	CASSFRTGSGGELFF	TGTGCCAGCAGCTTCCGGACAGGGAGTGGCGGGGAGCTGTTTTTT
TRBV19	NA	NA	TRBJ1-1	CASSIRALGAFF	TGTGCCAGTAGTATCCGGGCCCTCGGAGCTTTCTTT
TRBV9	NA	NA	TRBJ2-2	CASSVVLTGELFF	TGTGCCAGCAGCGTAGTCCTCACCGGGGAGCTGTTTTTT
TRBV18	NA	NA	TRBJ1-4	CASSPDSGEKLFF	TGTGCCAGCTCACCGGACAGTGGGGAAAAACTGTTTTTT
TRBV7-9	NA	TRBD1	TRBJ1-5	CASSAGQGGQPQHF	TGTGCCAGCAGCGCAGGACAGGGAGGTCAGCCCCAGCATTTT
TRBV15	NA	TRBD1	TRBJ1-4	CATSRGQGNEKLFF	TGTGCCACCAGCAGAGGACAGGGTAATGAAAAACTGTTTTTT
TRBV7-6	NA	NA	TRBJ2-7	CASSLGGENSYEQYF	TGTGCCAGCAGCTTAGGGGGGGAGAACTCCTACGAGCAGTACTTC
TRBV7-8	few	NA	TRBJ1-3	CASSTRAGSGNTIYF	TGTGCCAGCAGCACCAGGGCAGGCTCTGGAAACACCATATATTTT
TRBV28	NA	TRBD1	TRBJ2-7	CASSYKGARSYEQYF	TGTGCCAGCAGCTATAAGGGGGCGCGGTCCTACGAGCAGTACTTC
TRBV4-1	once	NA	TRBJ2-1	CASSTYRDSRAGEQFF	TGCGCCAGCAGCACCTATAGAGACTCTAGGGCTGGTGAGCAGTTCTTC
TRBV2	NA	NA	TRBJ1-4	CASSVGQGNEKLFF	TGTGCCAGCAGTGTCGGGCAGGGGAATGAAAAACTGTTTTTT
TRBV5-4	NA	TRBD2	TRBJ2-3	CASSLGIGGGLARDTQYF	TGTGCCAGCAGCTTGGGCATCGGTGGGGGACTAGCGAGAGATACGCAGTATTTT
TRBV5-1	NA	TRBD1	TRBJ2-7	CASSSGQAREQYF	TGCGCCAGCAGCTCGGGACAGGCTCGCGAGCAGTACTTC
TRBV30	NA	TRBD2	TRBJ2-7	CAWSEAGSSYEQYF	TGTGCCTGGAGTGAAGCGGGGTCCTCCTACGAGCAGTACTTC
TRBV19	NA	NA	TRBJ1-1	CASSPLRTNTEAFF	TGTGCCAGTAGTCCCTTGAGGACGAACACTGAAGCTTTCTTT
TRBV30	once	NA	TRBJ1-5	CAWSQIDQPQHF	TGTGCCTGGAGCCAAATAGATCAGCCCCAGCATTTT
TRBV5-1	NA	NA	TRBJ2-1	CASSLDVAGSDEQFF	TGCGCCAGCAGCTTGGATGTAGCAGGCTCCGATGAGCAGTTCTTC
TRBV12-3/TRBV12-4	many	NA	TRBJ2-7	CASSPGTAYEQYF	TGTGCCAGCAGTCCCGGGACGGCCTACGAGCAGTACTTC
TRBV7-8	NA	NA	TRBJ2-7	CASSSRTIAEQYF	TGTGCCAGCAGCTCCCGTACTATCGCCGAGCAGTACTTC
TRBV19	once	TRBD1	TRBJ1-5	CASSFPGQGVNQPQHF	TGTGCCAGTAGTTTTCCGGGACAGGGTGTCAATCAGCCCCAGCATTTT
TRBV10-3	NA	TRBD1	TRBJ1-1	CAITETGGGTEAFF	TGTGCCATCACTGAAACAGGGGGCGGAACTGAAGCTTTCTTT
TRBV3-1/TRBV3-2	NA	NA	TRBJ2-1	CASSQVGLSSYNEQFF	TGTGCCAGCAGCCAAGTCGGACTGTCCTCCTACAATGAGCAGTTCTTC
TRBV9	once	NA	TRBJ2-7	CASSSGSSYEQYF	TGTGCCAGCAGCAGCGGAAGCTCCTACGAGCAGTACTTC
TRBV29-1	NA	NA	TRBJ2-4	CSVEVTRNIQYF	TGCAGCGTTGAGGTTACCCGAAACATTCAGTACTTC
TRBV10-3	NA	NA	TRBJ2-3	CAISEQLVDTDTQYF	TGTGCCATCAGTGAGCAACTAGTCGACACAGATACGCAGTATTTT
TRBV2	NA	NA	TRBJ1-4	CASRGAWGEKLFF	TGTGCCAGCAGGGGGGCCTGGGGTGAAAAACTGTTTTTT
TRBV25-1	NA	NA	TRBJ1-2	CASSTVLDGYGYTF	TGTGCCAGCAGTACCGTTCTGGACGGTTATGGCTACACCTTC
TRBV7-2	NA	NA	TRBJ1-3	CASSLASGWGPGNTIYF	TGTGCCAGCAGCTTAGCTTCGGGTTGGGGCCCTGGAAACACCATATATTTT
TRBV18	NA	NA	TRBJ2-5	CASSPRGMETQYF	TGTGCCAGCTCACCAAGGGGGATGGAGACCCAGTACTTC
TRBV29-1	NA	TRBD1	TRBJ2-3	CSAPTGGRDTQYF	TGCAGCGCTCCGACAGGGGGGCGAGATACGCAGTATTTT
TRBV30	NA	NA	TRBJ1-2	CAWLDSTGVTNYGYTF	TGTGCCTGGCTCGACAGTACGGGGGTTACTAACTATGGCTACACCTTC
TRBV6-6	NA	NA	TRBJ1-1	CASRPGAAAEAFF	TGTGCCAGCAGGCCAGGGGCAGCGGCTGAAGCTTTCTTT
TRBV6-5	NA	NA	TRBJ1-2	CASRAGTLWGYTF	TGTGCCAGCAGGGCCGGGACCCTATGGGGCTACACCTTC
TRBV19	NA	NA	TRBJ1-2	CASTPGPNYGYTF	TGTGCCAGTACCCCGGGGCCCAACTATGGCTACACCTTC